These T cell receptor beta chains were read from a single sample in a study of T cell repertoires in cytomegalovirus infection. TCRdb called the reads again in MiXCR, with one record for every CDR3 protein. Here the sample spans around 310,000 distinct CDR3 sequences, almost 30% being singletons. Antigens of these TCRs are unknown. Specimen: cultured PBMCs, collected from culture after CMV antigen stimulation. The receptors shown here come from a human donor in good health (CMV status not recorded). Some clones in this sample may be carry-over from other donors' samples. CDR3s include the opening cysteine and the closing phenylalanine or tryptophan. D genes are given only for firm matches. Clone size is not always given. Where it is, it says once, few, many or a class for expanded clones.

D: TRBD1; size: few; V: TRBV12-5; J: TRBJ1-1; DNA: TGTGCTAGTGGTTTCCTGACAGGGGGAAAGAACACTGAAGCTTTCTTT; CDR3: CASGFLTGGKNTEAFF
D: NA; size: few; V: TRBV2; J: TRBJ2-1; DNA: TGTGCCAGCAGTGACGTAACAGCGGTTCACTCCTACAATGAGCAGTTCTTC; CDR3: CASSDVTAVHSYNEQFF
D: TRBD1; size: few; V: TRBV5-5; J: TRBJ2-2; DNA: TGTGCCAGCAGCTTGAGGGACAGAACACGCACCGGGGAGCTGTTTTTT; CDR3: CASSLRDRTRTGELFF
D: NA; size: few; V: TRBV7-9; J: TRBJ1-2; DNA: TGTGCCAGCAGCTCCTCGGACAGCCCGAACTATGGCTACACCTTC; CDR3: CASSSSDSPNYGYTF
D: NA; size: once; V: TRBV29-1; J: TRBJ1-3; DNA: TGCAGCGCCCCGAGATGTGTCAGGAATCTAAACACCATATATTTT; CDR3: CSAPRCVRNLNTIYF
D: NA; size: NA; V: TRBV2; J: TRBJ1-5; DNA: TGTGCCAGCAGCCGGGACGTGGGGGTCAATCAGCCCCAGCATTTT; CDR3: CASSRDVGVNQPQHF
D: TRBD1; size: few; V: TRBV10-3; J: TRBJ2-2; DNA: TGTGCCATCAGTGAGCAAGGGGGCCTGAACACCGGGGAGCTGTTTTTT; CDR3: CAISEQGGLNTGELFF
D: TRBD1; size: NA; V: TRBV19; J: TRBJ1-4; DNA: TGTGCCAGTAGTAAACCTGGGACAGCTTTTAATGAAAAACTGTTTTTT; CDR3: CASSKPGTAFNEKLFF
D: TRBD1; size: NA; V: TRBV7-2; J: TRBJ1-2; DNA: TGTGCCAGCAGCTTAAATCCGGGACAGGGTTACGGCTACACCTTC; CDR3: CASSLNPGQGYGYTF
D: TRBD1; size: few; V: TRBV18; J: TRBJ2-7; DNA: TGTGCCAGCTCACCTCCCCATTCATGGCAGGGGGCCAACGAGCAGTACTTC; CDR3: CASSPPHSWQGANEQYF
D: TRBD2; size: NA; V: TRBV28; J: TRBJ2-2; DNA: TGTGCCAGCACCTCGATAACGGGACTAGCGGGAGCCTACACCGGGGAGCTGTTTTTT; CDR3: CASTSITGLAGAYTGELFF
D: TRBD1; size: NA; V: TRBV19; J: TRBJ1-1; DNA: TGTGCCAGTAACCTATTGGGACAGGGGGGCGAAGCTTTCTTT; CDR3: CASNLLGQGGEAFF
D: NA; size: few; V: TRBV11-1; J: TRBJ1-1; DNA: TGTGCCAGCAGCGAACCACAAAGGGTAACTTTCTTT; CDR3: CASSEPQRVTFF
D: TRBD1; size: NA; V: TRBV6-2/TRBV6-3; J: TRBJ1-2; DNA: TGTGCCAGCAGTTACACTGGACAGGGGAATGGCTACACCTTC; CDR3: CASSYTGQGNGYTF